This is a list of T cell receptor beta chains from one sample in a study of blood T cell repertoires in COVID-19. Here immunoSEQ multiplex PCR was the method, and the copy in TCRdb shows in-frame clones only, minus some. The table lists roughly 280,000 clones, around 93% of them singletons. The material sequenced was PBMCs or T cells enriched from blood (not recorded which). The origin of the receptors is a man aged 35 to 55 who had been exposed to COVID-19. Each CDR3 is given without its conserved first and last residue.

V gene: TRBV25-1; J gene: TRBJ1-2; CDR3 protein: ASIFLWASRYT
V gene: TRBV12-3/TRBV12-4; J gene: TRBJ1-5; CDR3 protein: ASSPRGDQPQH
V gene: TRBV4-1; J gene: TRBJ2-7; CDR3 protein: ASSQDSLERSEQY
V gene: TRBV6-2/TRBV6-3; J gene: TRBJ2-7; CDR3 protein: ASSYPGGKLDPYEQY
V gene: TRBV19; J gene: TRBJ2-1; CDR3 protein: ASSIFWLAADNEQF
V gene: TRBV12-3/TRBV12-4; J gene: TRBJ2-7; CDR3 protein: ASSPGDEQY
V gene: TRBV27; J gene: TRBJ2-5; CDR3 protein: ASSILAGSQETQY
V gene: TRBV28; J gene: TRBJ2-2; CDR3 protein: ASSLIRLAGELF
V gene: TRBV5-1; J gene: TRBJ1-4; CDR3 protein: ASTFDSRVKGEKLF
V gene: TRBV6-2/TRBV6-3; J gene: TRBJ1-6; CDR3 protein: ASSPPTGAASSPLH
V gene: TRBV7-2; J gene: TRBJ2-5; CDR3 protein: ASSLSGSGETQY
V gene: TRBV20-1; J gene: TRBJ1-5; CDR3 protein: SASPDSPNQPQH
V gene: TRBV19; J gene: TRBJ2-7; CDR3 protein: ASRRRGEQY
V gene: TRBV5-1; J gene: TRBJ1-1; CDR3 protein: ASSLGQQPGDTEAF
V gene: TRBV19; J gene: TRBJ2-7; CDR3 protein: ASQGTGGTYEQY
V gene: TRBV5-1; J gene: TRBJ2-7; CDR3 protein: ASSTDRVQY
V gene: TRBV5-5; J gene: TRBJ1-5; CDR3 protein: ASSLHQAYSNQPQH